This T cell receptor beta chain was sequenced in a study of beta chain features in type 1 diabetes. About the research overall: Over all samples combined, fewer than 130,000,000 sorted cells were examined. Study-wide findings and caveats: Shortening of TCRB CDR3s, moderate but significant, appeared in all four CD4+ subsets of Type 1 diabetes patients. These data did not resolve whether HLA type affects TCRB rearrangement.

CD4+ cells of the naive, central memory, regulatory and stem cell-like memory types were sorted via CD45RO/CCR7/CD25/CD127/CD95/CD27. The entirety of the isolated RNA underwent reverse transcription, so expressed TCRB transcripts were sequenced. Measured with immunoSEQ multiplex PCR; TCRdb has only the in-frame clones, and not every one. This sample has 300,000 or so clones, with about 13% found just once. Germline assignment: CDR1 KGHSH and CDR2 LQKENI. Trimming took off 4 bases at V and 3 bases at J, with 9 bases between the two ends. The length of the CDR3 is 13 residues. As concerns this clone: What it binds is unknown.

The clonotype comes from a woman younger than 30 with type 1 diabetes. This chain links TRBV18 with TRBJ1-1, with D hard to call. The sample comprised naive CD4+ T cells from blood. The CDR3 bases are TGTGCCAGCTCACTGGGAGAGGACACTGAAGCTTTCTTT. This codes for CASSLGEDTEAFF.